A selection of T cell receptor beta chains follows, all from one sample in a study of spatial heterogeneity in lung cancer. TCRdb reprocessed the 5' RACE reads via MiXCR and lists one record per CDR3 protein. The sample includes roughly 100,000 distinct CDR3 sequences, approximately 8.9% of them seen just once. Sequencing used PBMCs, obtained at surgery. The receptor source for this set is a male donor with early-stage non-small cell lung cancer. CDR3s include the opening cysteine and the closing phenylalanine or tryptophan. The order of the fields is D gene, clone size, V gene, J gene, CDR3 protein, CDR3 DNA. A D gene is named only where the DNA matches it firmly. Size is stated for part of the rows, as once, few or many counts, or as a class when the clone is expanded.

.	.	TRBV4-3	TRBJ2-3	CASSPRDRGADTQYF	TGCGCCAGCAGCCCTCGGGACCGAGGCGCAGATACGCAGTATTTT
.	.	TRBV29-1	TRBJ1-2	CSVVDQGNYGYTF	TGCAGCGTTGTGGATCAGGGCAACTATGGCTACACCTTC
.	few	TRBV29-1	TRBJ2-3	CSVGGNTDTQYF	TGCAGCGTAGGTGGTAACACAGATACGCAGTATTTT
TRBD1	many	TRBV3-1	TRBJ1-1	CASSPWTGNTEAFF	TGTGCCAGCAGCCCCTGGACAGGGAACACTGAAGCTTTCTTT
.	.	TRBV7-2	TRBJ1-5	CASSDDRLLGPQHF	TGTGCCAGCAGCGACGACAGGCTCCTGGGGCCCCAGCATTTT
.	many	TRBV10-3	TRBJ2-5	CATRGQETQYF	TGTGCCACCAGGGGTCAAGAGACCCAGTACTTC
.	many	TRBV24-1	TRBJ2-1	CATSDPDYYNEQFF	TGTGCCACCAGTGATCCGGACTATTACAATGAGCAGTTCTTC
.	many	TRBV5-1	TRBJ1-1	CASSSDGGNTEAFF	TGCGCCAGCAGCTCCGACGGGGGGAACACTGAAGCTTTCTTT
TRBD1	.	TRBV6-5	TRBJ1-3	CASSYSPITGGISGNTIYF	TGTGCCAGCAGTTACTCCCCCATTACAGGGGGGATCTCTGGAAACACCATATATTTT
.	.	TRBV5-6	TRBJ2-7	CASSSRESYEQYF	TGTGCCAGCAGCTCGAGAGAGTCCTACGAGCAGTACTTC
.	few	TRBV29-1	TRBJ2-3	CSVAQGSPDTQYF	TGCAGCGTTGCGCAGGGATCCCCAGATACGCAGTATTTT
.	many	TRBV7-9	TRBJ1-5	CASSFGAGPINQPQHF	TGTGCCAGCAGCTTCGGGGCAGGACCTATCAATCAGCCCCAGCATTTT
.	many	TRBV24-1	TRBJ2-1	CATSDFDSGPEGNEQFF	TGTGCCACCAGTGATTTTGACTCCGGACCAGAGGGCAATGAGCAGTTCTTC
.	few	TRBV25-1	TRBJ2-3	CASSELLADTQYF	TGTGCCAGCAGTGAATTATTAGCAGATACGCAGTATTTT
.	few	TRBV28	TRBJ2-1	CAVQSGGEYNEQFF	TGTGCCGTTCAATCAGGGGGGGAGTACAATGAGCAGTTCTTC
.	few	TRBV7-2	TRBJ2-1	CASSSGPHEQFF	TGTGCCAGCAGCTCCGGGCCCCATGAGCAGTTCTTC
TRBD2	.	TRBV20-1	TRBJ2-1	CSARASLKASGYNEQFF	TGCAGTGCTAGAGCCTCCCTTAAGGCTAGCGGCTACAATGAGCAGTTCTTC